This T cell receptor (beta chain) originates from a study of T cell responses to AZD1222 COVID-19 vaccine. Study results and caveats: The sample set comprised mostly white British donors with more females, and clonal diversity was possibly underestimated.

Remarks on this clone: What it binds is unknown.

The CDR3 length is 12 residues. CDR1 SQVTM and CDR2 ANQGSEA come from the germline V gene. The J segment lost 10 bases and the V segment lost 6 bases, leaving 9 bases of the junction unmatched. Data came from immunoSEQ multiplex PCR; TCRdb stores just in-frame clones and leaves some out. The sample yields fewer than 70,000 clones, about three quarters seen once. The specimen comprised peripheral blood, sampled 28 days after the second AZD1222 dose. The sequence was obtained from an adult who received the AZD1222 COVID-19 vaccine. This chain joins TRBV29-1 and TRBJ2-1, with 7 bases aligning to TRBD1. CDR3 nucleotide sequence: TGCAGCGTGATAGAGGGGGCGCGGGAGCAGTTCTTC. Amino acids: CSVIEGAREQFF.